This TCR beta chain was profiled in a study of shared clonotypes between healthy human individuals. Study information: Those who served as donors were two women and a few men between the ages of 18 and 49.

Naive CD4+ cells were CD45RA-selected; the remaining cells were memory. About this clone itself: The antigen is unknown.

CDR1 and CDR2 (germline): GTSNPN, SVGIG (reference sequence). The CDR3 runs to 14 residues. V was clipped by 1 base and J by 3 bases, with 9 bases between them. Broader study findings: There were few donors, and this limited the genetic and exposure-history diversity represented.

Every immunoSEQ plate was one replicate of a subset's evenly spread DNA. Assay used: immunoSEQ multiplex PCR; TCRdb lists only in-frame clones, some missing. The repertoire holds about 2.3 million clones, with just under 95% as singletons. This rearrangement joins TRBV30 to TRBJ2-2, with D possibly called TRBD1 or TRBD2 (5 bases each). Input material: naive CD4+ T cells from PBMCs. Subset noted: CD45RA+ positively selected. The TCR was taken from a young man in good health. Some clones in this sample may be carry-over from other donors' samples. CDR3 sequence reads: CAWSGRGDTGELFF. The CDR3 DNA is TGTGCCTGGAGTGGAAGGGGAGACACCGGGGAGCTGTTTTTT.